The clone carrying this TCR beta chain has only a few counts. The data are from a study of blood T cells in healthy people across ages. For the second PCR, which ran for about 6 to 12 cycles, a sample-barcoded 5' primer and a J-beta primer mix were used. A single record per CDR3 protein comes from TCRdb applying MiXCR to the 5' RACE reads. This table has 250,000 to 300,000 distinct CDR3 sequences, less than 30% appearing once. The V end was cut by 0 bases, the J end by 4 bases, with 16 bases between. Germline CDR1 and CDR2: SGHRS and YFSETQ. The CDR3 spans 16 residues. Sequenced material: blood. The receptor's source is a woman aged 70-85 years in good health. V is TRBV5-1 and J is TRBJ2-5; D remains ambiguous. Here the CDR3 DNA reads TGCGCCAGCAGCTTGGACACCACTCCCAACGGAGAGACCCAGTACTTC. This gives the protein CASSLDTTPNGETQYF.